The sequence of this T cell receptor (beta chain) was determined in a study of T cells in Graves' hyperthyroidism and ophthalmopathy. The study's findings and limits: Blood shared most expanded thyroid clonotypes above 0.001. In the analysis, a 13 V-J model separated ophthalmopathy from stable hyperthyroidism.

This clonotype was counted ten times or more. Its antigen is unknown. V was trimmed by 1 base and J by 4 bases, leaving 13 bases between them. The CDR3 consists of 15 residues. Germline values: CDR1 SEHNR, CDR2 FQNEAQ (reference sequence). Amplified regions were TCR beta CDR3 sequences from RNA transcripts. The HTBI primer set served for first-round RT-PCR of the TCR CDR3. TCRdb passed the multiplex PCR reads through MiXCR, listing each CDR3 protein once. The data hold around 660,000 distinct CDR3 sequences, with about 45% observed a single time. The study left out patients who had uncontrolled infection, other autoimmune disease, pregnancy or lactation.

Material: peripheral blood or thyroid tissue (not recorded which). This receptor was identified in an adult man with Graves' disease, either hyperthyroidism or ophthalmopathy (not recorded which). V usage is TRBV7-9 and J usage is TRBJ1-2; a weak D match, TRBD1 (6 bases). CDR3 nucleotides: TGTGCCAGCAGCTTAGGACGGACAGCCAGCTATGGCTACACCTTC. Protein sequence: CASSLGRTASYGYTF. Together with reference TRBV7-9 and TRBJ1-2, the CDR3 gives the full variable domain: DTGVSQNPRHKITKRGQNVTFRCDPISEHNRLYWYRQTLGQGPEFLTYFQNEAQLEKSRLLSDRFSAERPKGSFSTLEIQRTEQGDSAMYLCASSLGRTASYGYTFGSGTRLTVV.